The next 19 T cell receptor beta chains were all read from a single sample in a study of CD8 T cells in ankylosing spondylitis. TCRdb itself ran the 5' RACE reads through MiXCR, one entry per CDR3 protein. The table records some 300,000 distinct CDR3 sequences, around 21% of them present only once. Sequences were obtained from blood, either unsorted or a sorted T cell fraction (not recorded which). The receptors here all came from a female donor with ankylosing spondylitis or in good health (not recorded which).

The chain employs TRBV28 and TRBJ2-5, with D unresolved. Trimming removed 8 bases at V and 0 bases at J, with 7 bases between. CDR3 size: 12 residues. The germline gives CDR1 MDHEN, CDR2 SYDVKM. Here the CDR3 DNA reads TGTGCCAGCGAGCAGGACCAAGAGACCCAGTACTTC. Its translation: CASEQDQETQYF.

This clonotype was detected many times. This rearrangement joins TRBV10-3 to TRBJ2-5; a weak D match, TRBD2 (6 bases). The CDR3 covers 13 residues. From germline, CDR1 is ENHRY and CDR2 SYGVKD. With 4 bases removed from V and 2 bases from J, the gap between germline ends came to 8 bases. CDR3: CAISVGGQETQYF. The DNA of the CDR3 is TGTGCCATCAGTGTCGGGGGACAAGAGACCCAGTACTTC.

CDR3 coding DNA: TGCAGTGCTGGATTAGGAGCTAGCACAGATACGCAGTATTTT. Translation gives CSAGLGASTDTQYF. The rearrangement links TRBV20-1 to TRBJ2-3; the D is unclear. Germline V gene sequence: CDR1 DFQATT, CDR2 SNEGSKA (reference sequence). The CDR3 sequence is 14 residues long. Between the trimmed V and J ends, which lost 5 bases and 0 bases, there was a span of 12 bases.

This clonotype was recorded at least ten times. The genes are TRBV7-9 and TRBJ2-3, with D uncertain. Germline V lookup: CDR1 SEHNR, CDR2 FQNEAQ (reference sequence). The ends were cut back, 1 base at V and 2 bases at J, with 13 bases in the middle. The CDR3 contains 16 residues. The CDR3 reads CASSLELRRPTDTQYF. CDR3 coding DNA: TGTGCCAGCAGCTTAGAACTCCGCCGACCCACAGATACGCAGTATTTT.

This clonotype came up many times. The gene calls are TRBV29-1 and TRBJ2-5; 8 bases map to TRBD2. Germline CDR1 is SQVTM and CDR2 is ANQGSEA. Germline trimming cut 2 bases from V and 2 bases from J; bases unmatched to any gene: 7. The CDR3 runs 15 residues. DNA of the CDR3: TGCAGCGTTGAACCGTTCGGCGGGGGGCAAGAGACCCAGTACTTC. Its translation: CSVEPFGGGQETQYF.

The table lists this clonotype with a few counts. The chain employs TRBV14 and TRBJ2-2, with 8 bases aligning to TRBD2. CDR3 length: 22 amino acids. Trimming at V came to 2 bases and at J to 0 bases, leaving 20 bases not matched to a gene. The germline CDR1 and CDR2 sequences are SGHDN and FVKESK. Here the CDR3 reads CASSQLFLPLLAGGANTGELFF. The CDR3 DNA follows: TGTGCCAGCAGCCAACTATTCCTTCCCCTTCTAGCGGGCGGCGCGAACACCGGGGAGCTGTTTTTT.

In DNA form, the CDR3 reads TGTGCCAGCAGCCTTAGTAGCGGAAGGAACACCGGGGAGCTGTTTTTT. Protein sequence: CASSLSSGRNTGELFF. The V and J genes are TRBV3-1 and TRBJ2-2, with D tentatively TRBD2 (6 bases). V was shortened by 4 bases and J by 1 base, with 13 bases between the two germline ends. The CDR3 runs to 16 residues. Germline V gene lookup returns CDR1 LGHDT and CDR2 YNNKEL (reference sequence).

V is TRBV7-8 and J is TRBJ2-3, with D hard to call. The CDR3 sequence is 14 residues long. The V gene's germline CDR1 is SGHVS and CDR2 FQNEAQ. The V and J ends lost 1 base and 6 bases respectively, with 11 bases between them. The chain's CDR3 is CASSLESPADTQYF. CDR3 sequence (DNA): TGTGCCAGCAGCTTAGAATCCCCCGCGGATACGCAGTATTTT.

The genes are TRBV7-2 and TRBJ2-4, with TRBD2 matching 8 bases. Germline V gene data show CDR1 as SGHTA and CDR2 as FQGNSA. V gave up 4 bases and J gave up 13 bases; unmatched junction bases: 9. The CDR3 contains 13 residues. The CDR3 here is CASSWTGLVAQYF. CDR3 sequence (DNA): TGTGCCAGCAGCTGGACGGGACTAGTTGCACAGTACTTC.

The table lists this clonotype with a few counts. In DNA, the CDR3 is TGTGCCAGCAGCGTAGTACCGAGCACAGATACGCAGTATTTT. This gives the protein CASSVVPSTDTQYF. This chain joins TRBV9 and TRBJ2-3; unclear D gene. There are 14 residues in the CDR3. The germline V and J ends were trimmed by 0 bases and 0 bases, with 5 bases remaining between them. The germline CDR1 and CDR2 sequences are SGDLS and YYNGEE.

This clonotype was recorded many times. The chain couples TRBV6-2 or TRBV6-3 to TRBJ1-1; D unclear. Germline loops: CDR1 MNHEY, CDR2 SVGEGT. CDR3 length: 14 amino acids. V lost 2 bases, J lost 1 base, and 8 bases lay in between. Written as DNA, the CDR3 is TGTGCCAGCAGTTACGCAATACAGAACACTGAAGCTTTCTTT. Translation gives CASSYAIQNTEAFF.

This clonotype has ten or more counts. The chain employs TRBV20-1 and TRBJ2-1; D not resolved. The germline V gene encodes CDR1 DFQATT and CDR2 SNEGSKA (reference sequence). V lost 0 bases, J lost 1 base, and 7 bases lay in between. The CDR3 runs 14 residues. CDR3 residues: CSARDGASYNEQFF. The CDR3 DNA is TGCAGTGCTAGAGATGGAGCATCCTACAATGAGCAGTTCTTC.

This clonotype was recorded once. A much larger clone is a single base away; this may be a read error. The chain links TRBV24-1 to TRBJ2-7; D tentatively reads TRBD1 or TRBD2 (6 bases each). The V and J ends lost 0 bases and 4 bases respectively, with 15 bases between them. From germline, CDR1 is KGHDR and CDR2 SFDVKD. The CDR3 runs to 16 residues. In DNA, the CDR3 is TGTGCCACCAGTGATTTGCGGGGGACACCCAAATACGAGCAGTACTTC. Translation gives CATSDLRGTPKYEQYF.

This clonotype was detected only a few times. The V and J genes are TRBV12-3 or TRBV12-4 and TRBJ2-1; D uncertain. There are 14 residues in the CDR3. Between the trimmed V and J ends, which lost 4 bases and 7 bases, there was a span of 14 bases. The CDR3 DNA follows: TGTGCCAGCAGTTCCCATCAGACTGGTAATGAGCAGTTCTTC. Amino acids: CASSSHQTGNEQFF.

The V and J genes are TRBV25-1 and TRBJ2-1, with D possibly being TRBD2 (6 bases). Germline V CDR1 and CDR2: MGHDK, SYGVNS. With 2 bases removed from V and 6 bases from J, the gap between germline ends came to 8 bases. The CDR3 is made up of 13 amino acids. This CDR3 reads CASSESGPNEQFF. CDR3 nucleotide sequence: TGTGCCAGCAGTGAAAGCGGGCCCAATGAGCAGTTCTTC.

There are a few counts of this clonotype. The rearrangement joins TRBV2 to TRBJ2-1, with D tentatively TRBD2 (5 bases). CDR1 and CDR2 (germline): SNHLY, FYNNEI. The length of the CDR3 is 15 residues. The ends were cut back, 5 bases at V and 4 bases at J, with 15 bases in the middle. CDR3 protein: CASSLAGQTYNEQFF. Written as DNA, the CDR3 is TGTGCCAGCAGTCTGGCGGGCCAGACGTACAATGAGCAGTTCTTC.

Note on this clonotype: It is likely a read error, because the conserved phenylalanine at the end of the CDR3 is missing. The DNA is left out, because the CDR3 cannot be placed on it with certainty; the CDR3 is given as TCRdb lists it. CDR3 loop: CASSYSEGDVGGVSL. V is TRBV6-5 and J is TRBJ1-5; TRBD1 is the table's D call, not checked against the DNA. Termini included, the CDR3 measures 15 amino acids. Germline CDR1 and CDR2: MNHEY and SVGAGI.

The V gene is TRBV11-3, the J gene TRBJ2-2; D is uncertain. The CDR3 totals 13 residues. Germline V CDR1 and CDR2: SGHNT, YENEEA. V was pared by 3 bases and J by 8 bases, with 10 bases between. CDR3 DNA: TGTGCCAGCAGCTTTCACCATCCGGGGGAGCTGTTTTTT. It yields the protein CASSFHHPGELFF.

This clonotype has only a few counts. The chain employs TRBV12-3 or TRBV12-4 and TRBJ2-1; D is unresolved. This CDR3 is built from 15 residues. V was cut by 5 bases and J by 6 bases, with 17 bases left in between. CDR3 in amino acids: CASSPRPPVGNEQFF. CDR3 DNA sequence: TGTGCCAGCAGTCCTCGTCCCCCCGTGGGCAATGAGCAGTTCTTC.